Below, 10 T cell receptor beta chains from the same sample are listed, as sequenced in a study of breast tumors, draining lymph nodes, adjacent tissues. Breast cancer patients provided tissue from their axillary draining lymph nodes. TCRdb independently ran MiXCR on the multiplex PCR reads; one entry per CDR3 protein. Of approximately 100,000 distinct CDR3 sequences listed, more than 30% are singletons. Sequencing was done on a sample of axillary lymph node tissue. The receptor set was obtained from a female donor with breast cancer. Some clones in this sample may be carry-over from other donors' samples.

This chain links TRBV7-6 with TRBJ2-5, with a possible D match to TRBD2 (5 bases). CDR3 length: 13 amino acids. Germline-derived CDR1 and CDR2 are SGHVS and FNYEAQ. The V end was cut by 0 bases, the J end by 5 bases, with 7 bases between. CDR3 bases: TGTGCCAGCAGCTTAGCGCGCGGGGAGACCCAGTACTTC. Translating gives CASSLARGETQYF.

The chain is built from TRBV7-2 and TRBJ1-6; D unclear. The CDR3 contains 12 residues. V was pared by 0 bases and J by 15 bases, with 9 bases between. Germline V gives CDR1 SGHTA, CDR2 FQGNSA. The DNA for the CDR3 is TGTGCCAGCAGCTTAGCCCGGACCTACCTCCACTTT. Translated, it gives CASSLARTYLHF.

This clonotype has only a few counts. A much larger clone lies a single base off, so this may be a read error. The genes are TRBV4-3 and TRBJ2-1; 10 bases line up with TRBD2. The trim removed 0 bases at V and 9 bases at J, leaving 11 bases unmatched. The CDR3 is 17 amino acids. Germline CDR1 and CDR2: LGHNA and YSLEER. CDR3 coding DNA: TGCGCCAGCAGCCAAGATCGGAGGCTAGCGGGGGACAGTGAGCAGTTCTTC. Encoded protein: CASSQDRRLAGDSEQFF.

This clonotype was found once. The rearrangement links TRBV7-7 to TRBJ2-5; D gene uncertain. From germline, CDR1 is SSHAT and CDR2 FNYEAQ (reference sequence). This CDR3 has 13 amino acids. CDR3 in amino acids: CARVSDARETQYF. The CDR3 DNA reads as TGTGCTAGAGTGTCCGACGCCAGAGAGACCCAGTACTTC.

The gene calls are TRBV6-4 and TRBJ2-3; 8 bases map to TRBD2. V dropped 4 bases and J dropped 3; count of bases not matched to a gene: 15. From germline, CDR1 is MRHNA and CDR2 SNTAGT. This CDR3 is built from 18 residues. The CDR3 DNA reads as TGTGCCAGCAGTGCTTGGGGTGGTGCGGGGGGAGGTACAGATACGCAGTATTTT. It is translated as CASSAWGGAGGGTDTQYF.

In the case of this clonotype: This may be a read error: a much more frequent sequence differs by one nucleotide. The chain is built from TRBV27 and TRBJ1-4; no clear D. The CDR3 has 14 residues. Germline values: CDR1 MNHEY, CDR2 SMNVEV (reference sequence). The CDR3 nucleotides read TGTGCCAGCAGTTTAACCGCAACTAATGAAAAACTGCTTTTT. This translates into CASSLTATNEKLLF.

The table lists this clonotype with many counts. The rearrangement joins TRBV11-1 to TRBJ2-7; no definite D call. The CDR3 totals 14 residues. Trimming took 2 bases from V and 0 from J, leaving 8 bases between them. The germline V gene encodes CDR1 SGHAT and CDR2 FQDESV (reference sequence). DNA of the CDR3: TGTGCCAGCAGCTTAAAACCGGTCTCCTACGAGCAGTACTTC. It yields the protein CASSLKPVSYEQYF.

The chain recombines TRBV18 with TRBJ2-1; 12 bases are a match to TRBD2. CDR3 length: 16 residues. Per germline, CDR1 KGHSH and CDR2 LQKENI. J lost 8 bases, V lost 1 base, and 6 bases had no gene match. The CDR3 loop reads CASSPLASGGADEQFF. DNA for the CDR3: TGTGCCAGCTCACCACTTGCTAGCGGGGGGGCGGATGAGCAGTTCTTC.

The chain recombines TRBV4-1 with TRBJ2-7, with 9 bases fitting TRBD1. Germline CDR1 is MGHRA and CDR2 is YSYEKL. V shed 2 bases, J shed 5 bases, and the junction held 13 bases outside the gene matches. CDR3 length: 17 residues. This CDR3 is CASSQLHPGQGFHEQYF. CDR3 DNA sequence: TGCGCCAGCAGCCAACTTCATCCGGGACAGGGCTTCCACGAGCAGTACTTC.

The chain recombines TRBV19 with TRBJ1-1, with D possibly matching TRBD1 (5 bases). The CDR3 spans 12 residues. Trimming took off 7 bases at V and 4 bases at J, with 10 bases between the two ends. Germline CDR1 reads LNHDA; CDR2 reads SQIVND (reference sequence). CDR3 DNA sequence: TGTGCCAGTATGGGTAGGGGCACTGAAGCTTTCTTT. Amino acid sequence: CASMGRGTEAFF.